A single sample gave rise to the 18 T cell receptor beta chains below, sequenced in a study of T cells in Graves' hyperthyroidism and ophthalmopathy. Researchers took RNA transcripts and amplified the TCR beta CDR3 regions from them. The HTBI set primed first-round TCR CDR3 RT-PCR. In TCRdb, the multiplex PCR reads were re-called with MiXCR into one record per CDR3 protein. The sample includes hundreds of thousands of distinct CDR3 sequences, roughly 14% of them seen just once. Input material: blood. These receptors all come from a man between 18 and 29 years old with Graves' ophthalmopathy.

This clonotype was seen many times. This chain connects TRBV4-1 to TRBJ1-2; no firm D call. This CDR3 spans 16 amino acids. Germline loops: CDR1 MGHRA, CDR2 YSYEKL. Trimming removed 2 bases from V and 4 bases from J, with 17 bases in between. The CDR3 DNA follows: TGCGCCAGCAGCCAACAAGCGGCAGGCTTTCCCTATGGCTACACCTTC. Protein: CASSQQAAGFPYGYTF.

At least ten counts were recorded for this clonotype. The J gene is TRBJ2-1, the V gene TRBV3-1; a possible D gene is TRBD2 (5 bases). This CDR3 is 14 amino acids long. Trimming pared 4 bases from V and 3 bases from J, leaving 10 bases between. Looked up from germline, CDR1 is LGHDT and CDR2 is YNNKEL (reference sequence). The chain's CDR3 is CASSRTENYNEQFF. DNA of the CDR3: TGTGCCAGCAGCCGGACTGAGAACTACAATGAGCAGTTCTTC.

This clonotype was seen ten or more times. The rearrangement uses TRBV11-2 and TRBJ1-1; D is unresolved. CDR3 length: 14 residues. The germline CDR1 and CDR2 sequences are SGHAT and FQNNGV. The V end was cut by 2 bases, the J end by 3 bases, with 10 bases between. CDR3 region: CASSLSPQDTEAFF. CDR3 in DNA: TGTGCCAGCAGCTTAAGCCCCCAGGACACTGAAGCTTTCTTT. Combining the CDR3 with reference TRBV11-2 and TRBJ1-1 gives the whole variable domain EAGVAQSPRYKIIEKRQSVAFWCNPISGHATLYWYQQILGQGPKLLIQFQNNGVVDDSQLPKDRFSAERLKGVDSTLKIQPAKLEDSAVYLCASSLSPQDTEAFFGQGTRLTVV.

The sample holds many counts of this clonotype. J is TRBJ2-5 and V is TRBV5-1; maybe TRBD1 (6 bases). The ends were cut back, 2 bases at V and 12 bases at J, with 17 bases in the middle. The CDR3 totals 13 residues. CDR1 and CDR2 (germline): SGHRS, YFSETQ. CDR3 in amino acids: CASSFEDSGAEYF. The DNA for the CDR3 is TGCGCCAGCAGCTTTGAGGACAGTGGAGCGGAGTACTTC.

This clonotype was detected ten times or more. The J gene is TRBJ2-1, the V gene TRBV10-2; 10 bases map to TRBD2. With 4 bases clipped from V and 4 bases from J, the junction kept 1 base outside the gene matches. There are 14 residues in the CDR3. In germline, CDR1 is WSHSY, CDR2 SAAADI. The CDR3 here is CASSGTSGYNEQFF. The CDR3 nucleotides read TGCGCCAGCAGTGGGACTAGCGGTTACAATGAGCAGTTCTTC.

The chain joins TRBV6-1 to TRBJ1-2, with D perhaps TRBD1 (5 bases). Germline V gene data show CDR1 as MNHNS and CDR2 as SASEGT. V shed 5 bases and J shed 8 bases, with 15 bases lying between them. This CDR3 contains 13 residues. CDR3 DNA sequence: TGTGCCAGCAGTTTGGAGGGGCGTTGGGGCTACACCTTC. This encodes CASSLEGRWGYTF.

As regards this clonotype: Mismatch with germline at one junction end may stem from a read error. CDR3 in DNA: TGTGCCTGCAGTTTCACAAATGGCTACACCTTC. Amino acids: CACSFTNGYTF. V is TRBV12-3 or TRBV12-4 and J is TRBJ1-2; D call uncertain. The CDR3 is 11 amino acids.

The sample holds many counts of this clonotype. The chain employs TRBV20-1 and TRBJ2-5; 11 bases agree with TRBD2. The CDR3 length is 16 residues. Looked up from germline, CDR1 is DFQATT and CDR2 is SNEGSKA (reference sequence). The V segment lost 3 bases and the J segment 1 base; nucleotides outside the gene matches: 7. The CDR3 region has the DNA TGCAGTGCTAGGCTAGCGGGGGGACTCATCCAAGAGACCCAGTACTTC. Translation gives CSARLAGGLIQETQYF.

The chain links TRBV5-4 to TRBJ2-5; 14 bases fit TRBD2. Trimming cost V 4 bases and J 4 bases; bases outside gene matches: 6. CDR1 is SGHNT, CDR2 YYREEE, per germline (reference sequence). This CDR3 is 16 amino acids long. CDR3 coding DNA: TGTGCCAGCAGCCTAAGACTAGCGGGAGGGGGAGAGACCCAGTACTTC. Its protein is CASSLRLAGGGETQYF. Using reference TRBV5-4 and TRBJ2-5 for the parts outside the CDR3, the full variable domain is ETGVTQSPTHLIKTRGQQVTLRCSSQSGHNTVSWYQQALGQGPQFIFQYYREEENGRGNFPPRFSGLQFPNYSSELNVNALELDDSALYLCASSLRLAGGGETQYFGPGTRLLVL.

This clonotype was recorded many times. The CDR3 loop is CASSLRTGGNEKLFF. The CDR3 DNA reads TGTGCCAGCAGCCTGAGGACAGGCGGTAATGAAAAACTGTTTTTT. V and J are TRBV7-9 and TRBJ1-4; 7 nucleotides align to TRBD1. The CDR3 is made up of 15 amino acids. Germline V CDR1 and CDR2: SEHNR, FQNEAQ (reference sequence). Trimming took 5 bases from V and 4 from J; bases not matched to a gene: 7.

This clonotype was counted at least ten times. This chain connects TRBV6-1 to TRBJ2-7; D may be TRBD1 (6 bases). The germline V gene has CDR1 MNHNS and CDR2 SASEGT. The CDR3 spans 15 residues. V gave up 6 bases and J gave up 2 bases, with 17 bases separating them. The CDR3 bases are TGTGCCAGCAGACCCCACGGACAGTCTACCTACGAGCAGTACTTC. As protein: CASRPHGQSTYEQYF.

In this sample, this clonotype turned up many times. The CDR3 nucleotides are TGCAGTGCAAGACTTGACAGGGTTGAGACCCAGTACTTC. It codes for CSARLDRVETQYF. The gene calls are TRBV20-1 and TRBJ2-5; TRBD1 matches at 7 bases. Trimming took 6 bases from V and 5 from J; bases not matched to a gene: 9. Germline CDR1 DFQATT, CDR2 SNEGSKA (reference sequence). The CDR3 has 13 residues.

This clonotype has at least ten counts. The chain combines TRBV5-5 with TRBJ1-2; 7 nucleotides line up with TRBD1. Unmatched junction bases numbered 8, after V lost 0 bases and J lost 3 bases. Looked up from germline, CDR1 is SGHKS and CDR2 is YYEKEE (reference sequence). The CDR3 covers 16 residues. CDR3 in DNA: TGTGCCAGCAGCTTGGGACACCCGGGACAGCACTATGGCTACACCTTC. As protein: CASSLGHPGQHYGYTF.

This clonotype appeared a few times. In nucleotides, the CDR3 is TGTGCCAGTAAAGCCGAGGGGTATAGCAATCAGCCCCAGCATTTT. Protein: CASKAEGYSNQPQHF. The chain recombines TRBV19 with TRBJ1-5, with D possibly being TRBD1 (5 bases). Germline loops: CDR1 LNHDA, CDR2 SQIVND (reference sequence). This CDR3 comprises 15 residues. The germline V and J ends were trimmed by 7 bases and 0 bases, with 13 bases remaining between them.

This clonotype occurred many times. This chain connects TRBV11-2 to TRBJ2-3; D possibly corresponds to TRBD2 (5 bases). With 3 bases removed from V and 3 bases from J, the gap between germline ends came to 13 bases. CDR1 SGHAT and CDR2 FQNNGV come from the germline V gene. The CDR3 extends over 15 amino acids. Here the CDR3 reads CASSFRTGITDTQYF. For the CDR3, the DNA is TGTGCCAGCAGCTTCCGTACGGGGATAACAGATACGCAGTATTTT.

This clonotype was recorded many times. The CDR3 coding sequence is TGTGCCAGCAGCTTAAGGCTAACCGCCTACAATGAGCAGTTCTTC. Translated, it gives CASSLRLTAYNEQFF. The chain links TRBV7-3 to TRBJ2-1; the D is unclear. This CDR3 is built from 15 residues. Trimming stripped 1 base from V and 2 bases from J, with 9 bases between. Germline loops: CDR1 SGHTA, CDR2 FQGTGA.

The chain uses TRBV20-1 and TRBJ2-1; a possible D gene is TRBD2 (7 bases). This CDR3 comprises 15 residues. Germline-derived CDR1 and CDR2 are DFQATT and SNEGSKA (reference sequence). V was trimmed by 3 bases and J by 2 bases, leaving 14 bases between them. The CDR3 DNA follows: TGCAGTGCTAGGGGGGCGGGAGCCCCCTACAATGAGCAGTTCTTC. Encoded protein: CSARGAGAPYNEQFF.

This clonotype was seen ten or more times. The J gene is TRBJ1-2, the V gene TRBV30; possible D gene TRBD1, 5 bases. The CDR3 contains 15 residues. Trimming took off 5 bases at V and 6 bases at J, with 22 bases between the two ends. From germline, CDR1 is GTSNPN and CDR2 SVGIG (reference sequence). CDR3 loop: CAWELPWTNSNGYTF. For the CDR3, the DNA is TGTGCCTGGGAACTTCCGTGGACAAATAGTAATGGCTACACCTTC.